The rows below give T cell receptor beta chains drawn from one sample of a study of blood T cells in healthy people across ages. TCRdb processed the 5' RACE reads anew with MiXCR; each CDR3 protein has one entry. The table includes approximately 1,700,000 distinct CDR3 sequences, 39% detected once. The sequenced sample consisted of blood. Receptors originate from a human donor in good health. The CDR3 runs from the conserved cysteine through the conserved F or W. Each record gives: clone size, D gene, V gene, J gene, CDR3 protein, CDR3 DNA. A D gene is named only where the DNA matches it firmly. Size is omitted from some rows. Given values are once, few, many or a class for expanded clones.

few	NA	TRBV3-1	TRBJ2-1	CASSQSAYTYNEQFF	TGTGCCAGCAGCCAGTCGGCATATACCTACAATGAGCAGTTCTTC
many	NA	TRBV4-2	TRBJ2-3	CASSQGKTSGSYTDTQYF	TGTGCCAGCAGCCAAGGGAAGACGAGCGGGTCCTACACAGATACGCAGTATTTT
NA	TRBD2	TRBV7-2	TRBJ2-3	CASSLAMSGGALDTQYF	TGTGCCAGCAGCTTAGCGATGAGCGGGGGGGCCTTAGATACGCAGTATTTT
many	NA	TRBV6-2/TRBV6-3	TRBJ2-7	CASSPNRDHVNEQYF	TGTGCCAGCAGTCCCAACCGGGACCACGTCAACGAGCAGTACTTC
NA	NA	TRBV27	TRBJ2-7	CASSLSGGWGTPYEQYF	TGTGCCAGCAGTTTAAGTGGTGGTTGGGGAACACCTTACGAGCAGTACTTC
NA	NA	TRBV27	TRBJ2-2	CASSFANTGERFF	TGTGCCAGCAGTTTTGCGAACACCGGGGAGCGGTTTTTT
NA	NA	TRBV7-2	TRBJ2-1	CASSLAGKGEEQFF	TGTGCCAGCAGCTTAGCAGGGAAAGGGGAGGAGCAGTTCTTC
NA	TRBD1	TRBV7-8	TRBJ1-1	CASSSHRGPNEAFF	TGTGCCAGCAGCTCCCACAGGGGGCCAAATGAAGCTTTCTTT
NA	NA	TRBV20-1	TRBJ1-2	CSARAGDEYGYTF	TGCAGTGCTAGAGCCGGGGATGAATATGGCTACACCTTC
NA	TRBD1	TRBV5-6	TRBJ2-1	CASRSDRGSLHEQFF	TGTGCCAGCAGGTCGGACAGGGGGTCACTCCATGAGCAGTTCTTC
few	NA	TRBV5-5	TRBJ1-1	CASSFAATNTEAFF	TGTGCCAGCAGCTTTGCCGCCACGAACACTGAAGCTTTCTTT
NA	NA	TRBV5-1	TRBJ2-3	CASSLGQGTPDTQYF	TGCGCCAGCAGCTTGGGTCAGGGTACCCCAGATACGCAGTATTTT
NA	NA	TRBV7-9	TRBJ1-1	CASSPPGYTEAFF	TGTGCCAGCAGCCCTCCAGGCTACACTGAAGCTTTCTTT
NA	NA	TRBV18	TRBJ1-1	CASSPREQGTEAFF	TGTGCCAGCTCACCCCGGGAACAGGGTACTGAAGCTTTCTTT
once	NA	TRBV28	TRBJ2-1	CASSSANHGTQFF	TGTGCCAGCAGCTCCGCCAATCATGGGACCCAGTTCTTC
few	NA	TRBV7-2	TRBJ2-7	CASSQTLHEQYF	TGTGCCAGCAGCCAAACGCTTCACGAGCAGTACTTC
NA	NA	TRBV20-1	TRBJ2-7	CSARDPLGNSYEQYF	TGCAGTGCTAGAGATCCTCTCGGGAACTCCTACGAGCAGTACTTC
NA	TRBD1	TRBV7-2	TRBJ2-4	CASSYGQGAWAKNIQYF	TGTGCCAGCAGCTATGGACAGGGGGCGTGGGCCAAAAACATTCAGTACTTC
NA	NA	TRBV6-5	TRBJ2-6	CASSYLSSGANVLTF	TGTGCCAGCAGTTACTTAAGCTCTGGGGCCAACGTCCTGACTTTC
NA	NA	TRBV2	TRBJ2-7	CASSEADREQYF	TGTGCCAGCAGTGAAGCAGACCGCGAGCAGTACTTC
few	TRBD1	TRBV4-3	TRBJ2-7	CASSLSDRGTYNEQYF	TGCGCCAGCAGCCTATCCGACAGGGGGACCTACAATGAGCAGTACTTC
NA	NA	TRBV12-5	TRBJ2-7	CASGPSQGHSYEQYF	TGTGCTAGTGGCCCCTCTCAGGGTCATTCCTACGAGCAGTACTTC
NA	NA	TRBV29-1	TRBJ2-7	CSVEGRSYEQYF	TGCAGCGTTGAGGGCAGATCCTACGAGCAGTACTTC
NA	TRBD2	TRBV7-9	TRBJ2-3	CASRVYSGSTDTQYF	TGTGCCAGCAGGGTCTATAGCGGGAGCACAGATACGCAGTATTTT
NA	NA	TRBV15	TRBJ2-3	CATAPGGPLSTDTQYF	TGTGCCACCGCCCCCGGGGGGCCCCTAAGCACAGATACGCAGTATTTT
few	NA	TRBV7-3	TRBJ2-3	CASSIDRTDTQYF	TGTGCCAGCAGCATTGACCGCACAGATACGCAGTATTTT
few	NA	TRBV5-5	TRBJ1-1	CASSSPGWGTEAFF	TGTGCCAGCAGTTCCCCGGGATGGGGCACTGAAGCTTTCTTT
NA	TRBD1	TRBV27	TRBJ2-1	CASRSLRQGRNEQFF	TGTGCCAGCCGTTCGTTAAGACAGGGGCGTAATGAGCAGTTCTTC